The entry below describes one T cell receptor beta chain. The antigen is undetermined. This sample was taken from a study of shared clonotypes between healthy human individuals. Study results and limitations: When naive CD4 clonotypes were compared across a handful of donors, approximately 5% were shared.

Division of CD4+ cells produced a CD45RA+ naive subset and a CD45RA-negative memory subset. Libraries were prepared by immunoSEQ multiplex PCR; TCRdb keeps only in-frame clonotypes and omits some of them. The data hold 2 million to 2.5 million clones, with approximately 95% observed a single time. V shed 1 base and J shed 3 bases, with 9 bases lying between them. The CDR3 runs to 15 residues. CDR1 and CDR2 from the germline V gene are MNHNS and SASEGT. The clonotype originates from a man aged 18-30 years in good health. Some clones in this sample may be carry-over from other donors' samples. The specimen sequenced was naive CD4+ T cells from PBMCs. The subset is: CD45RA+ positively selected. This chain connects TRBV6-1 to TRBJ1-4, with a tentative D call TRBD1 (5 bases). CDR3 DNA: TGTGCCAGCAGTGAAGTCCAGGGCCCTAATGAAAAACTGTTTTTT. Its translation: CASSEVQGPNEKLFF.